These 6 T cell receptor beta chains originate from one sample sequenced in a study of CD8 T cells in ankylosing spondylitis. TCRdb itself ran the 5' RACE reads through MiXCR, one entry per CDR3 protein. The data contain 350,000 or so distinct CDR3 sequences, 14% to 15% of them singletons. Specimen: blood, either unsorted or a sorted T cell fraction (not recorded which). Source of these receptors: a male donor with ankylosing spondylitis or in good health (not recorded which).

This clonotype was recorded a few times. The chain is built from TRBV4-1 and TRBJ2-5; 8 bases are shared with TRBD1. Germline-derived CDR1 and CDR2 are MGHRA and YSYEKL. Germline trimming cut 4 bases from V and 4 bases from J; bases unmatched to any gene: 14. The CDR3 has 17 amino acids. CDR3 coding DNA: TGCGCCAGCAGCCTAGGACAGGGCCTAAACTCCCGAGAGACCCAGTACTTC. It encodes CASSLGQGLNSRETQYF.

The chain combines TRBV20-1 with TRBJ1-4; no firm D call. Trimming shortened V by 5 bases and J by 0 bases, and 16 bases separated the two germline ends. The germline V gene encodes CDR1 DFQATT and CDR2 SNEGSKA (reference sequence). The CDR3 is 16 residues long. This chain's CDR3 is CSASSGIFSTNEKLFF. DNA of the CDR3: TGCAGTGCTTCCTCGGGGATTTTTTCAACTAATGAAAAACTGTTTTTT.

This clonotype has only a few counts. The chain is built from TRBV11-1 and TRBJ2-1; 12 bases map to TRBD2. Germline CDR1 reads SGHAT; CDR2 reads FQDESV (reference sequence). V lost 5 bases to trimming and J lost 8 bases; unmatched junction nucleotides: 19. This CDR3 spans 19 amino acids. This chain's CDR3 is CASSPYRDRGLAGGYEQFF. The CDR3 DNA sequence: TGTGCCAGCAGCCCTTATCGAGACAGGGGGCTAGCGGGAGGGTATGAGCAGTTCTTC.

V gene TRBV20-1 combines with J gene TRBJ2-3; a weak D match, TRBD2 (6 bases). The V end lost 0 bases, the J end lost 0 bases, and 13 bases lay between the germline ends. The CDR3 runs to 16 residues. The germline V gene encodes CDR1 DFQATT and CDR2 SNEGSKA (reference sequence). This CDR3 is CSAREGGSVSTDTQYF. The DNA of the CDR3 is TGCAGTGCTAGAGAGGGGGGAAGTGTGAGCACAGATACGCAGTATTTT.

The J gene is TRBJ2-3, the V gene TRBV2; D ambiguous. Trimming pared 8 bases from V and 4 bases from J, leaving 10 bases between. This CDR3 comprises 12 residues. Germline V lookup: CDR1 SNHLY, CDR2 FYNNEI. CDR3 in amino acids: CASQNLADTQYF. CDR3 DNA: TGTGCCAGCCAGAATTTGGCAGATACGCAGTATTTT.

The rearrangement joins TRBV20-1 to TRBJ2-1; 10 bases map to TRBD2. The CDR3 covers 15 residues. Germline CDR1 DFQATT, CDR2 SNEGSKA (reference sequence). The V gene end was trimmed by 6 bases and the J gene end by 8 bases; junction bases not matched to a gene: 13. The CDR3 nucleotides read TGCAGTGCCAGGGCTAGCGGGGGAGACGGACATGAGCAGTTCTTC. This encodes CSARASGGDGHEQFF.